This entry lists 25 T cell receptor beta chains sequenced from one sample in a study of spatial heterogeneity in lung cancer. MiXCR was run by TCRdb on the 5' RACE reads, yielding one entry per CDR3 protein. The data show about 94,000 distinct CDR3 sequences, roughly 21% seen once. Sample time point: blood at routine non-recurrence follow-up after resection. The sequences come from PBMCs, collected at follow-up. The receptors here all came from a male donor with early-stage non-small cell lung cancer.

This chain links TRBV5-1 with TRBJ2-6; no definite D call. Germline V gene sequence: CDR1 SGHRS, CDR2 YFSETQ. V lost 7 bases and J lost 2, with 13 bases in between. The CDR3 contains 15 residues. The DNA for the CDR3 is TGCGCCAGCTCTTTTTCTTCTCCTGGGGCCAACGTCCTGACTTTC. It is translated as CASSFSSPGANVLTF.

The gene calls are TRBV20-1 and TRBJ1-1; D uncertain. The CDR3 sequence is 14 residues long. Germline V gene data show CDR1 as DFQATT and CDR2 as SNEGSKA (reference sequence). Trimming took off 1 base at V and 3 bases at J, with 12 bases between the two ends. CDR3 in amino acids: CSARGRVSDTEAFF. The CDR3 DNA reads TGCAGTGCTAGAGGACGGGTATCGGACACTGAAGCTTTCTTT.

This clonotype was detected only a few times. The CDR3 loop is CATAGGASYNEQFF. The CDR3 nucleotides are TGTGCCACCGCGGGCGGAGCGTCCTACAATGAGCAGTTCTTC. The rearrangement links TRBV2 to TRBJ2-1, with D tentatively TRBD2 (5 bases). V was trimmed by 10 bases and J by 1 base, leaving 14 bases between them. Per the germline V gene, CDR1 is SNHLY and CDR2 is FYNNEI. CDR3 length: 14 residues.

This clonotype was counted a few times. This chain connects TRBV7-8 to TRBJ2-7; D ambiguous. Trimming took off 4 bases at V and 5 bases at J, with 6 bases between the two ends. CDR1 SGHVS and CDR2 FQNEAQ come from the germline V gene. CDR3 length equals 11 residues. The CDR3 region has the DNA TGTGCCAGCAGCTCCGGCCACGAGCAGTACTTC. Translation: CASSSGHEQYF.

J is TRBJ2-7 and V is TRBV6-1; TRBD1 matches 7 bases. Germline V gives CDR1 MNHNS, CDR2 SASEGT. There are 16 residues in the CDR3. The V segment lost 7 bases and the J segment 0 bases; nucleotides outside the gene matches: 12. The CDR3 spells CASNLLEDRYSYEQYV. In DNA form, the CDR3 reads TGTGCCAGCAACCTTCTGGAGGACAGGTACTCCTACGAGCAGTACGTC.

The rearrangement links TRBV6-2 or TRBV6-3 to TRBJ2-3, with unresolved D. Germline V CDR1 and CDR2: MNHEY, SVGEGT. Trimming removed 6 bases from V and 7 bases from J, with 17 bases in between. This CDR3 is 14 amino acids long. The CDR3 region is CASSGGGLINTQYF. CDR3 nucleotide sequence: TGTGCCAGCAGCGGTGGCGGCCTTATAAATACGCAGTATTTT.

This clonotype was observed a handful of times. The chain's CDR3 is CASIPGQGDQPQHF. CDR3 in DNA: TGTGCCAGCATCCCGGGACAGGGGGATCAGCCCCAGCATTTT. This rearrangement joins TRBV21-1 to TRBJ1-5; the D call of TRBD1 is as the table states it, not checked on the DNA. TRBV21-1 is annotated as a pseudogene. This CDR3 contains 14 residues.

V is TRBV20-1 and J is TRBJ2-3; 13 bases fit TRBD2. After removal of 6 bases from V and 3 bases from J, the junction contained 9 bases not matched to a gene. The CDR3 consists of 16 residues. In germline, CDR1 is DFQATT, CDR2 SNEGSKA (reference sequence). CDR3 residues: CSAVKGTSGITDTQYF. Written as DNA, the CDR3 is TGCAGTGCGGTGAAGGGGACTAGCGGGATTACAGATACGCAGTATTTT.

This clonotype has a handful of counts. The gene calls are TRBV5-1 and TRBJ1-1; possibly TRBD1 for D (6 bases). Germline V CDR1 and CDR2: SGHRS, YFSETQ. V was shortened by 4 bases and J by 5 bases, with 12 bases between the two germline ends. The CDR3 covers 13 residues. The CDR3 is CASSPNRETEAFF. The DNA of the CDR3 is TGCGCCAGCAGCCCCAACAGGGAAACTGAAGCTTTCTTT.

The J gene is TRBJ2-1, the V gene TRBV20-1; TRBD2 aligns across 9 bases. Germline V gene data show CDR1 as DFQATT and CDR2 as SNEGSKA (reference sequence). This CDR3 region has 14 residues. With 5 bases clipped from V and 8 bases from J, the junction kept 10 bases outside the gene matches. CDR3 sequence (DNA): TGCAGTGCTCCCAGCGGCGGGAGGGGAGATGAGCAGTTCTTC. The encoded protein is CSAPSGGRGDEQFF.

CDR3 sequence reads: CASSLGGRRGVTDTQYF. CDR3 DNA: TGTGCCAGCAGCTTAGGAGGCCGACGGGGGGTAACAGATACGCAGTATTTT. The chain uses TRBV7-2 and TRBJ2-3; 7 nucleotides align to TRBD2. CDR1 and CDR2 (germline): SGHTA, FQGNSA. The CDR3 is made up of 17 amino acids. V gave up 1 base and J gave up 3 bases; unmatched junction bases: 10.

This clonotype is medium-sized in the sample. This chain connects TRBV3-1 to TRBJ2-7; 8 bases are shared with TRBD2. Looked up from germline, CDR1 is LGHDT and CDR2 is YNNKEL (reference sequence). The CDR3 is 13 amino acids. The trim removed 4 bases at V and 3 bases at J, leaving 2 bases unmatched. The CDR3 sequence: CASSRAGGYEQYF. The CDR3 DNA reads TGTGCCAGCAGCCGGGCGGGAGGCTACGAGCAGTACTTC.

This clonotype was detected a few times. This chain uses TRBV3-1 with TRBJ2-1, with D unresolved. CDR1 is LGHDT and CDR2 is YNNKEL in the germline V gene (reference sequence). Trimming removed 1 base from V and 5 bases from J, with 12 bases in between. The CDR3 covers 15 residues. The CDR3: CASSQAPSRHNEQFF. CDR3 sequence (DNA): TGTGCCAGCAGCCAAGCCCCTTCGAGGCACAATGAGCAGTTCTTC.

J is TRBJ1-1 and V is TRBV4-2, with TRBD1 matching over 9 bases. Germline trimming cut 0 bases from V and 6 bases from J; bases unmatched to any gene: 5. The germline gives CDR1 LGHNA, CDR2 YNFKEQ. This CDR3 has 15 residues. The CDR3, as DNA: TGTGCCAGCAGCCAAGACTTCGGACAGGGGTCTGAAGCTTTCTTT. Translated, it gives CASSQDFGQGSEAFF.

The CDR3 loop is CASSRSRDTNTGELFF. For the CDR3, the DNA is TGTGCCAGCAGCCGAAGTAGGGACACTAACACCGGGGAGCTGTTTTTT. The rearrangement links TRBV7-2 to TRBJ2-2; tentatively, D is TRBD1 (6 bases). This CDR3 spans 16 amino acids. Germline-derived CDR1 and CDR2 are SGHTA and FQGNSA. V lost 5 bases and J 2 bases, leaving 15 bases between the germline ends.

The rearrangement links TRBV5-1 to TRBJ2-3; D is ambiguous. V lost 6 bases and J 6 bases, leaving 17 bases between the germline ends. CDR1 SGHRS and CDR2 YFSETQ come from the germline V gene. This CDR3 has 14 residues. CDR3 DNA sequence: TGCGCCAGCACCGTGGGGAAGGCTTCCGATACGCAGTATTTT. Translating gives CASTVGKASDTQYF.

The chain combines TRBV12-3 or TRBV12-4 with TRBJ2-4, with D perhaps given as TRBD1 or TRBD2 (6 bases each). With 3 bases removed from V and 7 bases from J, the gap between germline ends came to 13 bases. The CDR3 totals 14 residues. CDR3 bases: TGTGCCAGCAGTTTCACGGGGGCGACGAACATTCAGTACTTC. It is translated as CASSFTGATNIQYF.

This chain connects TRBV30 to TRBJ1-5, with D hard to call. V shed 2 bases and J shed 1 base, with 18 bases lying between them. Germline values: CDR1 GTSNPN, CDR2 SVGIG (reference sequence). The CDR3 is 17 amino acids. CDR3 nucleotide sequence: TGTGCCTGGAGTCCCGACGGGAAGGGCGGGAGCAATCAGCCCCAGCATTTT. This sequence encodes CAWSPDGKGGSNQPQHF. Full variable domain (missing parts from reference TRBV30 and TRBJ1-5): SQTIHQWPATLVQPVGSPLSLECTVEGTSNPNLYWYRQAAGRGLQLLFYSVGIGQISSEVPQNLSASRPQDRQFILSSKKLLLSDSGFYLCAWSPDGKGGSNQPQHFGDGTRLSIL.

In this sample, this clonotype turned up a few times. CDR3 residues: CSVWDPSSNYGYTF. CDR3 nucleotides: TGCAGCGTTTGGGACCCATCCTCTAACTATGGCTACACCTTC. V and J are TRBV29-1 and TRBJ1-2; tentatively, D is TRBD1 (5 bases). The V gene's germline CDR1 is SQVTM and CDR2 ANQGSEA. V lost 5 bases and J lost 0, with 13 bases in between. The length of the CDR3 is 14 residues.

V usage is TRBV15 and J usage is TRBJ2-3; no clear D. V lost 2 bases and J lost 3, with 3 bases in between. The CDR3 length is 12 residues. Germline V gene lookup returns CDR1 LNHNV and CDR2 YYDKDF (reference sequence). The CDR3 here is CATSRYTDTQYF. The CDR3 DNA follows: TGTGCCACCAGCAGATATACAGATACGCAGTATTTT.

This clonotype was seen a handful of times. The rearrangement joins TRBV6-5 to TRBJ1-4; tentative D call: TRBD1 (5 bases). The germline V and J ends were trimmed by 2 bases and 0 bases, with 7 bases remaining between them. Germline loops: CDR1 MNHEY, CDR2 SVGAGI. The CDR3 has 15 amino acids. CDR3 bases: TGTGCCAGCAGTTACGGGGGTGCAACTAATGAAAAACTGTTTTTT. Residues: CASSYGGATNEKLFF.

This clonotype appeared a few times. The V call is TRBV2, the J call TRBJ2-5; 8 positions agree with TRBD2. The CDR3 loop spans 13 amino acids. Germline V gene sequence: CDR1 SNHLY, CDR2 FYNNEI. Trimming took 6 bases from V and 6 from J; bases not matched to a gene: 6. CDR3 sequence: CASSQGLEKTQYF. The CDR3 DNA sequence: TGTGCCAGCAGCCAGGGACTAGAAAAGACCCAGTACTTC. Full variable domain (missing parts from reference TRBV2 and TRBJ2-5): EPEVTQTPSHQVTQMGQEVILRCVPISNHLYFYWYRQILGQKVEFLVSFYNNEISEKSEIFDDQFSVERPDGSNFTLKIRSTKLEDSAMYFCASSQGLEKTQYFGPGTRLLVL.

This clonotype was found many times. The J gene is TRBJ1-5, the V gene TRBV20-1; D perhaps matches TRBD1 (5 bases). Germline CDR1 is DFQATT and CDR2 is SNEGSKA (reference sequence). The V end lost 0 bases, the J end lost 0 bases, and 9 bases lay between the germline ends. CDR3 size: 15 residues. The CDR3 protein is CSAREGDYSNQPQHF. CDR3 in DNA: TGCAGTGCTAGAGAGGGGGATTATAGCAATCAGCCCCAGCATTTT.

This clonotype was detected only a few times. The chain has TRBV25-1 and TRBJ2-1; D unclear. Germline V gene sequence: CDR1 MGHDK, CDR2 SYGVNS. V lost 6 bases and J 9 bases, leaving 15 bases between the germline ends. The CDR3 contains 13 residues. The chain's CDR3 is CASSPASGFEQFF. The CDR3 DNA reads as TGTGCCAGCAGCCCCGCTTCGGGTTTTGAGCAGTTCTTC. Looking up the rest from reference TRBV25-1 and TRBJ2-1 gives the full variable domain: EADIYQTPRYLVIGTGKKITLECSQTMGHDKMYWYQQDPGMELHLIHYSYGVNSTEKGDLSSESTVSRIRTEHFPLTLESARPSHTSQYLCASSPASGFEQFFGPGTRLTVL.

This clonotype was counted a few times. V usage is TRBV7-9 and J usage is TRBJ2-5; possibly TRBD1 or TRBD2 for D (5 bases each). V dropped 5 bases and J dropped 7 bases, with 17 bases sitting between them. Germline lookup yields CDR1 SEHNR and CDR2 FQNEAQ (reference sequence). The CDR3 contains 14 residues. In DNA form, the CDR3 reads TGTGCCAGCAGCCCAACCCCGGGACCGGGGACCCAGTACTTC. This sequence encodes CASSPTPGPGTQYF.